This TCR beta chain is from a study of T-cell memory formation after mild COVID-19. 5'RACE, which relied on constant-segment primers, yielded TCR alpha and TCR beta cDNA libraries carrying sample barcodes and UMIs. MiXCR was run by TCRdb on the 5' RACE reads, yielding one entry per CDR3 protein. The table shows over 300,000 distinct CDR3 sequences, with 20% to 25% occurring only once. This CDR3 is 14 amino acids long. CDR1 LNHDA and CDR2 SQIVND come from the germline V gene (reference sequence). V lost 4 bases to trimming and J lost 4 bases, with 13 bases between them. There are a few counts of this clonotype.

Sequenced input: PBMCs or a T cell subset sorted from them (not recorded which). The receptor comes from a man in his late teens or twenties who had mild COVID-19 (a few samples of this study predate the infection). Cell type and time point are not known. V gene TRBV19 combines with J gene TRBJ1-1, with D possibly being TRBD1 (6 bases). The CDR3 loop reads CASSTGGSVTEAFF. Written as DNA, the CDR3 is TGTGCCAGTAGTACGGGGGGCTCGGTCACTGAAGCTTTCTTT.